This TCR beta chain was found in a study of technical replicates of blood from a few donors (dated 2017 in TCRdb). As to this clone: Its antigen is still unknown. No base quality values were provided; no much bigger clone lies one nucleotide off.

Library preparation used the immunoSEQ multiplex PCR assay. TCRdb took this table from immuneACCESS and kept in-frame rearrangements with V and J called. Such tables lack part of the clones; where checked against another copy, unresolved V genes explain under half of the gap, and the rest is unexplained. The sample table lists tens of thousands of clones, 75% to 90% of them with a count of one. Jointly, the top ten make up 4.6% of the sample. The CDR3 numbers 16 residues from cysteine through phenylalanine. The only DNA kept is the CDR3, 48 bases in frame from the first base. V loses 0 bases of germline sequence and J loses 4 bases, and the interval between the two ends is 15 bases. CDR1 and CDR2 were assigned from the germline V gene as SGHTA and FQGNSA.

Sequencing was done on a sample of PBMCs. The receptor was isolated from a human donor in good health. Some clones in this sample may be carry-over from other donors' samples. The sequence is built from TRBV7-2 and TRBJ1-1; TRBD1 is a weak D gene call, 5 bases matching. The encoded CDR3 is CASSLAGTSIGTEAFF. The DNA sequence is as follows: TGTGCCAGCAGCTTAGCAGGGACTAGTATTGGCACTGAAGCTTTCTTT.